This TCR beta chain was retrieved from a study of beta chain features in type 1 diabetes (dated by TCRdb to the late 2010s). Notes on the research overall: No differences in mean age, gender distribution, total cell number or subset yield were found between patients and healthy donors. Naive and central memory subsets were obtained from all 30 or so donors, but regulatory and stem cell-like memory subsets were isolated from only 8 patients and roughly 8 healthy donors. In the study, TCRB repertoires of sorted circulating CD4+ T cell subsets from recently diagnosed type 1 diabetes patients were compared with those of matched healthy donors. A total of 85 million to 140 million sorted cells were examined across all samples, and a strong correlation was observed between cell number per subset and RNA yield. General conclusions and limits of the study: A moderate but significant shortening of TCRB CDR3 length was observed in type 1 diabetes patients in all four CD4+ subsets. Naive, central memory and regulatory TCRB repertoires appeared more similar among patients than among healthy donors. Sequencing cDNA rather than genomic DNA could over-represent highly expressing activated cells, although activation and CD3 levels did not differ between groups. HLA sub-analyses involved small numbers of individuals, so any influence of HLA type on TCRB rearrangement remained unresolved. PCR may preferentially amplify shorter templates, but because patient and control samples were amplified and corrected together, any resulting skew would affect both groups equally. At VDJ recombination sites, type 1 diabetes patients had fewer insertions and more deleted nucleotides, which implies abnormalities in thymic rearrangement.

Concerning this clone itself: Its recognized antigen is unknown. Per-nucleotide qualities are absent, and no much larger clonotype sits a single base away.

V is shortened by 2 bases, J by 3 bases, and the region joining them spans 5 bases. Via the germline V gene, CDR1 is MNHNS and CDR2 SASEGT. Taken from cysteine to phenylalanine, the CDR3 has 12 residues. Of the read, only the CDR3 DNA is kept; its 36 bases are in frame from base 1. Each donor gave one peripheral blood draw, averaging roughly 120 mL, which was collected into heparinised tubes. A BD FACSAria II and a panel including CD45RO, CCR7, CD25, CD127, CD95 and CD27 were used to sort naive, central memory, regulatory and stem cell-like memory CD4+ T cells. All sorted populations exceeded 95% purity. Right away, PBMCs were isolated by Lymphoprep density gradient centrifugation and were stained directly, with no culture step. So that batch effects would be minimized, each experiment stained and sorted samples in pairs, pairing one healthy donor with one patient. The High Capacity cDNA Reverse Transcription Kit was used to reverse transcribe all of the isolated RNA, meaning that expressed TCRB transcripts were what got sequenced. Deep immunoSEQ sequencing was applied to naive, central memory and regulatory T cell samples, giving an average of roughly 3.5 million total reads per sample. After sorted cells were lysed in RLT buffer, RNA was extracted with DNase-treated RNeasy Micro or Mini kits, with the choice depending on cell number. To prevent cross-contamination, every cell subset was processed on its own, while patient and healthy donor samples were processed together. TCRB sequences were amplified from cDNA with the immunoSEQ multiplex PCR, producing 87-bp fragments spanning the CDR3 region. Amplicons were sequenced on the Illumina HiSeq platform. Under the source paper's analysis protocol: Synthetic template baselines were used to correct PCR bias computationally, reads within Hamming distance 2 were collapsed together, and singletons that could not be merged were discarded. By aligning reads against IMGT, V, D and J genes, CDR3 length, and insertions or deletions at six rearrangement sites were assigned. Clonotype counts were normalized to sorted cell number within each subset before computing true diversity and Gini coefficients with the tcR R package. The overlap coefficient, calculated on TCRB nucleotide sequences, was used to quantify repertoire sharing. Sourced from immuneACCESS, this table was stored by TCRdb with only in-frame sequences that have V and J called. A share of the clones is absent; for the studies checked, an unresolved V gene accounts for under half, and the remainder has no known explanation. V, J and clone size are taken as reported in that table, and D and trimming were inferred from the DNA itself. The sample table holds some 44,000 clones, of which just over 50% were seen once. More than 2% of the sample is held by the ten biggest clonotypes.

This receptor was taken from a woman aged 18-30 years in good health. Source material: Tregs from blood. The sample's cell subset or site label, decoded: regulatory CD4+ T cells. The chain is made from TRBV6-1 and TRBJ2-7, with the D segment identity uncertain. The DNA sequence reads TGTGCCAGCAGTGAACAGGACTACGAGCAGTACTTC. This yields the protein CASSEQDYEQYF.